This T cell receptor beta chain was identified in a study of blood T cells in healthy people across ages (dated by TCRdb to the mid-2010s). With respect to the entire study: In model experiments, template switching captured about one uniquely barcoded TCR beta cDNA molecule for every two T cells. Four age groups were formed from the donors: young (average approximately 17 years), middle-aged (approximately 42), aged (around 62) and long-lived (roughly 88). The study measured age-related changes in TCR beta repertoire diversity using deep sequencing normalized with unique cDNA molecular identifiers. For two donors (one aged 18 to 29 and one aged 80 or older), the study analyzed two additional independent replicas of 1 million unique cDNA reads from the same blood draw. To avoid experimental bias, donors of different ages were spread randomly across the sequencing lanes.

Regarding this clonotype: What antigen it recognizes has not been identified. This CDR3 is missing its conserved last phenylalanine or tryptophan, likely due to a read error.

The library was built by means of 5' RACE. TCRdb lists the instrument as Illumina HiSeq 2500. The second PCR ran for roughly 7 to 11 cycles and used a J-beta primer mix along with a sample-barcoded 5' primer. Each TCR beta cDNA molecule received a unique molecular identifier from a template-switch 5' adaptor carrying 12 random nucleotides. At least 2.5 million CDR3-containing paired-end reads were obtained from each sample. First-strand cDNA was synthesized from all RNA with the Mint cDNA synthesis kit, primed by a TRBC-specific oligonucleotide. Following uracil-DNA glycosylase treatment, a first 18-cycle PCR with universal primers M1SS and BC2_uni_R was performed on all cDNA. As for how the authors treated the data: Each sample was normalized by randomly selecting 1 million high-quality reads, each carrying a distinct molecular identifier. Reads sharing molecular identifiers were discarded rather than binned into consensus sequences. MiTCR, run with a Q25 quality threshold and the strictest error-elimination algorithm, handled CDR3 identification, clonotype clustering and error correction. A nonparametric unseen species model using Euler transformation provided a lower-bound estimate of total TCR beta diversity. TCRdb ran its own pipeline on the public reads, namely fastp trimming at Q25 and MiXCR clone calling, and kept in-frame beta chains. Identical CDR3 protein sequences are pooled into one entry, listed with their most common genes and DNA. TCRdb, not the authors, supplied the V and J calls. This sample is represented by under 2 million distinct CDR3 sequences; 34% of them were singletons. About 11% of the sample is taken by the ten largest.

Both ends counted, the CDR3 spans 15 residues. The CDR3 DNA has 45 bases and is translated from base 1. V trim: 4 bases; J trim: 1 base; unmatched bases: 7. CDR1 SGHTS and CDR2 YDEGEE are derived from the germline V gene. The donors were 40 or so Caucasian individuals from Russia, aged roughly 6 to 100 years, who were systemically healthy. Ten milliliters of peripheral blood were drawn from each donor into EDTA-treated Vacutainer tubes. Ficoll-Paque density-gradient centrifugation was used to isolate PBMCs, with at least 6.5 million per sample. Trizol reagent was used to extract total RNA from PBMCs, with at least 5 micrograms per sample. The percentages of naive CD45RAhigh/CD27high T cells were determined by flow cytometry on a PBMC aliquot from every donor. The study at large found these results: Estimates of total diversity based on one million sequenced T cells were regarded as lower bounds and as underestimates. As age increased, observed TCR beta diversity per million T cells dropped in a roughly linear way, and a significant reduction was already evident by age about 36. Because donor CMV infection status was unknown, age-related changes in expanded clonotypes were potentially confounded. Bulk unsorted PBMC profiling prevented conclusive comparison of naive and antigen-experienced compartments. The percentage of naive T cells measured by flow cytometry correlated strongly with observed TCR beta diversity. Compared with the aged group, the long-lived group had more naive CD4+ T cells, fewer expanded clones and increased TCR diversity, a pattern suggesting age selection.

The material sequenced was blood. The sequence was collected from a young woman in good health. The V and J segments used are TRBV5-8 and TRBJ1-2, with 7 junctional bases fitting TRBD1. The CDR3 reads CASSKTGRDNYGYTC. The DNA sequence is TGTGCCAGCAGCAAGACAGGGAGGGATAACTATGGCTACACCTGC.